These 24 T cell receptor beta chains came from one sample sequenced in a study of tumor-infiltrating lymphocytes in primary liver carcinoma. DNA and RNA were both co-extracted from approximately 22-30 mg of bulk tissue that had not been sorted. A primer matching the constant region was used to make TCR beta cDNA from 500 ng of total RNA. Each TCR beta library was derived from three nested multiplex PCR rounds that employed slightly modified ARM-PCR. It was with TRBV1-TRBV30 forward primers and a C-beta reverse primer that the first two PCR rounds were run, at 10 to 11 cycles each. One entry per CDR3 protein, called by TCRdb with MiXCR from the multiplex PCR reads. This sample has roughly 40,000 distinct CDR3 sequences; roughly 73% occur once, and the top ten carry around 41%. The material sequenced was tumor-adjacent normal liver tissue. These receptors came from a young woman with primary liver carcinoma and hepatitis B virus infection.

Details on this clonotype: Relative to the germline gene, one junction end is altered; a read error may explain this. The CDR3 spells CAGSHPSGRQGTQYF. Written as DNA, the CDR3 is TGTGCCGGCAGTCACCCCTCGGGACGGCAAGGTACGCAGTATTTT. The chain links TRBV28 to TRBJ2-3; tentatively, D is TRBD1 or TRBD2 (5 bases each). The germline CDR1 and CDR2 sequences are MDHEN and SYDVKM. The CDR3 covers 15 residues.

As concerns this clonotype: Germline and junction disagree at one end, which may indicate a read error. The rearrangement links TRBV11-2 to TRBJ2-1; TRBD1 might be the D (5 bases). The CDR3 runs to 16 residues. Germline V lookup: CDR1 SGHAT, CDR2 FQNNGV. The CDR3 loop is CVSSSQGYSSYDEQFF. CDR3 nucleotide sequence: TGTGTCAGCAGCTCTCAGGGCTACTCCTCCTACGATGAGCAGTTCTTC.

Comments on this clonotype: This may stem from a read error, because a much larger clone lies one nucleotide away. The CDR3 loop reads CPSSMDRNSGANVLTF. CDR3 nucleotides: TGTCCCAGTAGTATGGACAGAAACTCTGGGGCCAACGTCCTGACTTTC. The chain uses TRBV19 and TRBJ2-6; maybe TRBD1 (6 bases). The CDR3 covers 16 residues. Germline CDR1 and CDR2: LNHDA and SQIVND (reference sequence).

This clonotype was found a few times. V usage is TRBV7-2 and J usage is TRBJ2-5, with 10 bases identical to TRBD2. Germline loops: CDR1 SGHTA, CDR2 FQGNSA. With 3 bases clipped from V and 7 bases from J, the junction kept 17 bases outside the gene matches. This CDR3 comprises 18 residues. The chain's CDR3 is CASSFMPSLAGESVTQYF. As DNA, the CDR3 is TGTGCCAGCAGCTTTATGCCCAGCCTAGCGGGAGAATCGGTGACCCAGTACTTC.

The V call is TRBV11-2, the J call TRBJ1-1, with 7 bases that match TRBD1. J lost 13 bases, V lost 6 bases, and 8 bases had no gene match. Germline CDR1 is SGHAT and CDR2 is FQNNGV. The CDR3 is made up of 11 amino acids. CDR3 coding DNA: TGTGCCAGCAGTCTCGGGACAGAAATTTTCTTT. Translated, it gives CASSLGTEIFF. The full variable domain, with the rest looked up from reference TRBV11-2 and TRBJ1-1, is EAGVAQSPRYKIIEKRQSVAFWCNPISGHATLYWYQQILGQGPKLLIQFQNNGVVDDSQLPKDRFSAERLKGVDSTLKIQPAKLEDSAVYLCASSLGTEIFFGQGTRLTVV.

To note about this clonotype: A clone one base away is much larger, so this may be a read error. CDR3 DNA sequence: TGTGCCAGCTGCCGGGACAGGGGGTCTGGGGCCAACTTCCTGACTTTC. Protein product: CASCRDRGSGANFLTF. This chain uses TRBV28 with TRBJ2-6, with 11 bases fitting TRBD1. This CDR3 comprises 16 residues. The germline CDR1 and CDR2 sequences are MDHEN and SYDVKM.

Details on this clonotype: A clone one base away is much larger, so this may be a read error. V and J are TRBV6-4 and TRBJ2-3, with 11 bases matching TRBD2. The CDR3 covers 16 residues. Germline loops: CDR1 MRHNA, CDR2 SNTAGT. The DNA for the CDR3 is TGTGCCAACAGTGACGTAGCGGGAGGGTCCACAGATACGCAGTATTTT. As protein: CANSDVAGGSTDTQYF.

In its sample, this clonotype was seen many times. This CDR3 is CASSLFIKKETSENTGELFF. CDR3 sequence (DNA): TGTGCCAGCAGCCTCTTCATTAAAAAAGAGACTAGCGAGAACACCGGGGAGCTGTTTTTT. The genes are TRBV28 and TRBJ2-2; 8 bases are a match to TRBD2. The J segment lost 1 base and the V segment lost 6 bases, leaving 19 bases of the junction unmatched. CDR1 is MDHEN, CDR2 SYDVKM, per germline. The CDR3 totals 20 residues. The full variable domain, rest sourced from reference TRBV28 and TRBJ2-2, is DVKVTQSSRYLVKRTGEKVFLECVQDMDHENMFWYRQDPGLGLRLIYFSYDVKMKEKGDIPEGYSVSREKKERFSLILESASTNQTSMYLCASSLFIKKETSENTGELFFGEGSRLTVL.

Remarks on this clonotype: This may be a read error, as it is one base from a much larger clone. The chain combines TRBV7-9 with TRBJ2-1; 7 bases are a match to TRBD2. Per germline, CDR1 SEHNR and CDR2 FQNEAQ (reference sequence). Trimming at V came to 4 bases and at J to 12 bases, leaving 18 bases not matched to a gene. The CDR3 runs to 16 residues. Here the CDR3 DNA reads TGTGCCAGCAGCTCAGGTTCAGGCGGGAGCCCTCATGGGCAGTTCTTC. Protein sequence: CASSSGSGGSPHGQFF.

In regard to this clonotype: A read error may produce the germline difference seen at one junction end. This chain uses TRBV5-6 with TRBJ2-2, with D perhaps given as TRBD1 or TRBD2 (5 bases each). This CDR3 has 15 residues. Germline CDR1 is SGHDT and CDR2 is YYEEEE. CDR3 sequence reads: CAGSLAPRVIGEMFF. The CDR3 DNA follows: TGTGCCGGCAGCTTGGCACCCAGAGTCATAGGGGAGATGTTTTTT.

Within the sample, this clonotype is medium-sized. The chain links TRBV11-2 to TRBJ2-1, with D unresolved. The CDR3 sequence is 14 residues long. Germline assignment: CDR1 SGHAT and CDR2 FQNNGV. The V and J ends lost 6 bases and 0 bases respectively, with 9 bases between them. The CDR3 protein is CASRGWSSYNEQFF. In DNA form, the CDR3 reads TGTGCCAGCAGAGGCTGGAGCTCCTACAATGAGCAGTTCTTC.

The V and J genes are TRBV6-2 or TRBV6-3 and TRBJ1-2; the D is unclear. CDR1 and CDR2 (germline): MNHEY, SVGEGT. Between the trimmed V and J ends, which lost 5 bases and 7 bases, there was a span of 14 bases. This CDR3 has 13 amino acids. CDR3 sequence: CASSPDDIGGYTF. The CDR3 DNA reads as TGTGCCAGCAGTCCTGACGACATTGGTGGCTACACCTTC.

In the case of this clonotype: One end of the junction varies from germline; a read error may be responsible. The rearrangement links TRBV10-2 to TRBJ2-1; 12 bases line up with TRBD2. Germline loops: CDR1 WSHSY, CDR2 SAAADI. This CDR3 region has 16 residues. Here the CDR3 DNA reads TGCGCCAGCAGCCGGGAACTAGCGGGAGGATCCAATGAGCAGCTCTTC. Amino acids: CASSRELAGGSNEQLF.

The V gene is TRBV4-1, the J gene TRBJ2-2; 7 bases are shared with TRBD2. V was pared by 0 bases and J by 6 bases, with 13 bases of the junction left unmatched. This CDR3 spans 18 amino acids. Germline CDR1 is MGHRA and CDR2 is YSYEKL. The CDR3 reads CASSQDRGIQRDPGELFF. For the CDR3, the DNA is TGCGCCAGCAGCCAAGATCGTGGCATTCAGCGGGATCCCGGGGAGCTGTTTTTT.

The chain links TRBV9 to TRBJ2-7; D may be TRBD2 (7 bases). The V gene lost 0 bases and the J gene lost 6 bases, with 13 bases spanning the gap. CDR1 and CDR2 from the germline V gene are SGDLS and YYNGEE. This CDR3 is built from 14 residues. This chain's CDR3 is CASSVDGGAGEQYF. The CDR3 DNA is TGTGCCAGCAGCGTAGATGGGGGGGCGGGCGAGCAGTACTTC.

Comments on this clonotype: One junction end does not reproduce the germline sequence, and a read error may be involved. This rearrangement joins TRBV12-3 or TRBV12-4 to TRBJ2-2; weak D call: TRBD1 (6 bases). The CDR3 sequence is 14 residues long. The CDR3 nucleotides read TGTGCCAGCCGGGACAAGTTAACCACCGGGGAGCCGTTTTTT. It translates to CASRDKLTTGEPFF.

The chain uses TRBV5-6 and TRBJ2-6; no firm D call. This CDR3 comprises 17 residues. V was pared by 9 bases and J by 0 bases, with 19 bases between. CDR1 and CDR2 (germline): SGHDT, YYEEEE. DNA of the CDR3: TGTGCCAACGGCCAGGACGGCAGCTTCTCTGGGGCCAACGTCCTGACTTTC. It translates to CANGQDGSFSGANVLTF.

There are many counts of this clonotype. The J gene is TRBJ2-6, the V gene TRBV7-8; no clear D. This CDR3 comprises 16 residues. The V end was cut by 3 bases, the J end by 2 bases, with 11 bases between. Per germline, CDR1 SGHVS and CDR2 FQNEAQ. The CDR3 protein is CASSFPGLAGANVLTF. DNA of the CDR3: TGTGCCAGCAGCTTCCCGGGTTTGGCTGGGGCCAACGTCCTGACTTTC.

This clonotype was seen more than once but under ten times. V gene TRBV4-1 combines with J gene TRBJ2-3, with 11 bases that match TRBD2. V was pared by 4 bases and J by 6 bases, with 9 bases of the junction left unmatched. In germline, CDR1 is MGHRA, CDR2 YSYEKL. CDR3 length: 16 residues. The DNA of the CDR3 is TGCGCCAGCAGCCTAGGTGTACTAGCGGGGGTGGATACGCAGTATTTT. Translation: CASSLGVLAGVDTQYF.

This clonotype appeared many times. CDR3: CASWLLPGTQETQYF. CDR3 in DNA: TGTGCCAGCTGGCTCCTACCGGGAACCCAAGAGACCCAGTACTTC. J is TRBJ2-5 and V is TRBV6-2 or TRBV6-3; TRBD2 might be the D (5 bases). Trimming stripped 8 bases from V and 1 base from J, with 17 bases between. Per the germline V gene, CDR1 is MNHEY and CDR2 is SVGEGT. This CDR3 has 15 amino acids.

Note on this clonotype: A much larger clone lies a single base off, so this may be a read error. The chain employs TRBV7-9 and TRBJ1-1, with TRBD1 as a possible D gene (6 bases). Germline values: CDR1 SEHNR, CDR2 FQNEAQ (reference sequence). This CDR3 has 14 residues. V gave up 4 bases and J gave up 0 bases, with 9 bases separating them. The chain's CDR3 is CASSSYRVNTEAFF. The CDR3 DNA follows: TGTGCCAGCAGCTCGTACAGGGTGAACACTGAAGCTTTCTTT.

This clonotype was seen repeatedly, ten times or more. The V call is TRBV6-2 or TRBV6-3, the J call TRBJ1-5; 8 bases agree with TRBD1. The V gene's germline CDR1 is MNHEY and CDR2 SVGEGT. After removal of 0 bases from V and 4 bases from J, the junction contained 5 bases not matched to a gene. The CDR3 is made up of 16 amino acids. Here the CDR3 reads CASSYSAWTGNQPQHF. The CDR3 nucleotides read TGTGCCAGCAGTTACTCGGCGTGGACAGGGAATCAGCCCCAGCATTTT.

This clonotype was counted once. The V gene is TRBV5-6, the J gene TRBJ2-2; no reliable D call. Germline-derived CDR1 and CDR2 are SGHDT and YYEEEE. The CDR3 has 15 amino acids. Trimming shortened V by 0 bases and J by 11 bases, and 17 bases separated the two germline ends. CDR3 in DNA: TGTGCCAGCAGCTTGGCACCCAGTGTCACCGATGAGCTGTTTTTT. Translating gives CASSLAPSVTDELFF.

The chain links TRBV2 to TRBJ2-7; D possibly corresponds to TRBD1 (5 bases). The germline V gene encodes CDR1 SNHLY and CDR2 FYNNEI. V was pared by 7 bases and J by 6 bases, with 13 bases between. The CDR3 has 12 amino acids. The CDR3 is CASIAGWGEQYF. The CDR3, as DNA: TGTGCCAGCATAGCAGGGTGGGGCGAGCAGTACTTC.